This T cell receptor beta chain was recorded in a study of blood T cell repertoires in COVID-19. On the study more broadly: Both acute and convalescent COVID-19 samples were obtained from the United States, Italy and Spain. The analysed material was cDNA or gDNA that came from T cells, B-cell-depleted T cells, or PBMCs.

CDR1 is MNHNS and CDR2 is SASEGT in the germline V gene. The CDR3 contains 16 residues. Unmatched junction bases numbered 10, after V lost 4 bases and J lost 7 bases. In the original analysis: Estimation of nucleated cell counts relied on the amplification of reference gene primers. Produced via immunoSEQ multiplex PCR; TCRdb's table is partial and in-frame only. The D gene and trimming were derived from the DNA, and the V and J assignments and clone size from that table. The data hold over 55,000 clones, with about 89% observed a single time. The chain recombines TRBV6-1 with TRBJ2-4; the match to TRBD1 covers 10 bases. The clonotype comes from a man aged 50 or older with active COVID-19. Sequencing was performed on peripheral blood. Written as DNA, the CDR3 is TGTGCCAGCAGTGGCCGTCCGACAGGGGGCTTGAACATTCAGTACTTC. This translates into CASSGRPTGGLNIQYF.